This is a list of T cell receptor beta chains from one sample in a study of CD8 T cells in ankylosing spondylitis. TCRdb reprocessed the 5' RACE reads via MiXCR and lists one record per CDR3 protein. The table lists around 250,000 distinct CDR3 sequences, roughly 32% of them singletons. The sample taken for sequencing was blood, either unsorted or a sorted T cell fraction (not recorded which). Receptors originate from a male donor with ankylosing spondylitis or in good health (not recorded which). CDR3s leave out the opening cysteine and the closing phenylalanine or tryptophan.

TRBV29-1	TRBJ1-1	11	SANRGLTSEAF
TRBV2	TRBJ2-1	14	ASSGTSGGRDNEQF
TRBV5-6	TRBJ1-5	14	ASSFLGRKTNQPQH
TRBV7-9	TRBJ2-3	13	ASSLGSIPSDTQY
TRBV7-6	TRBJ2-3	14	ASSSLGQGAVDTQY
TRBV7-3	TRBJ2-1	13	ASSLTSGGGNEQF
TRBV7-7	TRBJ2-7	12	ASAKGTSNYEQY
TRBV27	TRBJ2-7	11	ASSNGISYEQY
TRBV5-1	TRBJ1-6	13	ASSSQGQGVSPLH
TRBV12-3/TRBV12-4	TRBJ2-5	12	ASNPGTPGETQY
TRBV11-2	TRBJ2-2	13	ASERHLKNTGELF
TRBV20-1	TRBJ2-7	10	SARYQNYEQY
TRBV12-3/TRBV12-4	TRBJ2-1	10	ASGGQYNEQF
TRBV20-1	TRBJ2-3	13	SAMARGTNTDTQY
TRBV5-6	TRBJ1-5	10	ASSAFNQPQH
TRBV6-5	TRBJ2-4	10	ASSSLGNIQY
TRBV20-1	TRBJ1-4	12	SAAELATNEKLF
TRBV29-1	TRBJ1-1	9	SVEDWGEAF
TRBV20-1	TRBJ2-7	11	SARPQGAYEQY
TRBV10-3	TRBJ2-3	12	AISEAPRSDTQY
TRBV20-1	TRBJ2-1	12	SARAGPIYNEQF
TRBV10-3	TRBJ2-3	12	AISESGPSDTQY
TRBV27	TRBJ2-3	14	ASSSLSAGARDTQY
TRBV7-6	TRBJ2-7	12	ASSLAAGALEQY
TRBV18	TRBJ2-7	11	ASSPQLVYEQY
TRBV7-2	TRBJ1-6	12	ASGIKTGSSPLH
TRBV2	TRBJ1-5	14	ASSETGPGTNQPQH
TRBV10-3	TRBJ2-3	16	AISDRLAGGGGTDTQY
TRBV20-1	TRBJ1-5	10	SAPDIDQPQH
TRBV5-6	TRBJ1-2	13	ASSFVTGMDYGYT
TRBV5-6	TRBJ2-1	13	ASSGNYAANNEQF
TRBV20-1	TRBJ1-1	13	SAAHTTTGNTEAF
TRBV12-3/TRBV12-4	TRBJ2-7	13	ASSFRAGTSYEQY
TRBV30	TRBJ2-1	11	AFTKTEYNEQF
TRBV5-1	TRBJ2-3	12	ASWTGGYTDTQY
TRBV5-1	TRBJ2-3	12	ASSLGTGLDTQY
TRBV6-1	TRBJ1-5	12	ATHTQGPNQPQH
TRBV28	TRBJ2-7	12	ASSLQQAPYEQY
TRBV5-1	TRBJ2-5	12	ASRPDLGRETQY
TRBV28	TRBJ2-2	12	ASSRRGRMWELF
TRBV6-5	TRBJ2-7	13	ASRLRDTSSYEQY
TRBV7-2	TRBJ2-1	13	ASSWAKSSYNEQF
TRBV5-1	TRBJ1-4	13	ASSLGGQGWEKLF
TRBV20-1	TRBJ2-4	14	SASGTGFGAKNIQY
TRBV6-5	TRBJ2-1	12	ASSYNRANNEQF
TRBV6-1	TRBJ2-5	12	ARSQNPGVETQY
TRBV6-1	TRBJ1-3	11	ASAASSGNTIY